The T cell receptor (beta chain) described here comes from a study of technical replicates of blood from several donors. The CDR3 spans 16 residues. Germline assignment: CDR1 SGHVS and CDR2 FQNEAQ. With 1 base clipped from V and 0 bases from J, the junction kept 3 bases outside the gene matches. Using immunoSEQ multiplex PCR, the repertoire was profiled, and TCRdb retains in-frame clones only, with some absent. The data hold roughly 50,000 clones, with more than 90% observed a single time. Sequenced sample: PBMCs. This clonotype was sampled from a human donor in good health. Some clones in this sample may be carry-over from other donors' samples. The V call is TRBV7-8, the J call TRBJ2-1; 7 bases align to TRBD2. The CDR3 DNA reads as TGTGCCAGCAGCTTAGAACTAGCGACCTCCTACAATGAGCAGTTCTTC. This gives the protein CASSLELATSYNEQFF.